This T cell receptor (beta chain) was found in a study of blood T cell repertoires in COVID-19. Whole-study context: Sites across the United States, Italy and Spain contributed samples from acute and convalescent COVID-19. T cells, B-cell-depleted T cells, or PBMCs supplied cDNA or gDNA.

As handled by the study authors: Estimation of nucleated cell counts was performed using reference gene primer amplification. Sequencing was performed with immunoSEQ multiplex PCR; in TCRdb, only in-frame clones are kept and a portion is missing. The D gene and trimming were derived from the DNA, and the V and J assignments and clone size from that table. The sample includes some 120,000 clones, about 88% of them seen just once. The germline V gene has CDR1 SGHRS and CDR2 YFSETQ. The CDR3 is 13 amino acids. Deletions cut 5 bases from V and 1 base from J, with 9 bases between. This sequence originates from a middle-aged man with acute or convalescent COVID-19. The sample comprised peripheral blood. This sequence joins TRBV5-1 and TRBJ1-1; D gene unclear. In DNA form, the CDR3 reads TGCGCCAGCAGACTTACGGGGAACACTGAAGCTTTCTTT. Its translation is CASRLTGNTEAFF.